This TCR beta chain was identified during a study of blood T cells in healthy people across ages. Study outcomes and limitations: A strong correlation between TCR beta diversity and naive T cell percentage was seen.

As concerns this clonotype: Its antigen is not known.

In each sample, at least 6.5 million PBMCs were isolated. Total RNA, at least 6 micrograms per sample, came from PBMCs. A second PCR of 7 to 11 cycles used a sample-barcoded 5' primer and a J-beta primer mix. TCRdb itself ran the 5' RACE reads through MiXCR, one entry per CDR3 protein. Here the sample spans roughly 790,000 distinct CDR3 sequences, roughly two fifths being singletons. The sequence came from a woman aged 60-75 years in good health. The sequenced material came from blood.

CDR3 region: CASSGGVRGNTEAFF. The CDR3 DNA reads TGTGCCAGCAGCGGGGGGGTCAGGGGAAACACTGAAGCTTTCTTT. V is TRBV9 and J is TRBJ1-1, with TRBD1 as a possible D gene (6 bases). V was pared by 3 bases and J by 2 bases, with 14 bases between. CDR3 length equals 15 residues. Germline values: CDR1 SGDLS, CDR2 YYNGEE.